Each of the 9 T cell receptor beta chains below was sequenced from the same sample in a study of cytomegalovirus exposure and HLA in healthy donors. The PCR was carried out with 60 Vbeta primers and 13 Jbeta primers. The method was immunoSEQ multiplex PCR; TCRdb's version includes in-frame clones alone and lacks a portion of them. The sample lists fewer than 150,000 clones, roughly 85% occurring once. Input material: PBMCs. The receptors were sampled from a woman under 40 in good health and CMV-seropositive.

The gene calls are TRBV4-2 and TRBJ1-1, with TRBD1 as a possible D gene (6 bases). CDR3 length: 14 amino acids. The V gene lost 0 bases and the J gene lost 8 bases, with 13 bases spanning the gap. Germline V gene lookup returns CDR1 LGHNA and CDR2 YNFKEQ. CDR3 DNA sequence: TGTGCCAGCAGCCAAGAAGGGGGTGATCGCGAAGCTTTCTTT. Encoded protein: CASSQEGGDREAFF.

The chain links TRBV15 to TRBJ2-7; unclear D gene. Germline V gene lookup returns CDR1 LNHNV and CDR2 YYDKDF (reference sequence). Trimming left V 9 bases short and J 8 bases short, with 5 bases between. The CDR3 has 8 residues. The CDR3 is CATLKQYF. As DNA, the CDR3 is TGTGCCACACTGAAGCAGTACTTC.

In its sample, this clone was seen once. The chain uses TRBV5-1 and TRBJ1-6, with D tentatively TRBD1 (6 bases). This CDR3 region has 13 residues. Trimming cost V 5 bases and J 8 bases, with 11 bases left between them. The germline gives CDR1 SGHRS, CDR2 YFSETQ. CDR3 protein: CASSRGADSPLHF. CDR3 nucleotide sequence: TGCGCCAGCAGTCGGGGGGCGGATTCACCCCTCCACTTT.

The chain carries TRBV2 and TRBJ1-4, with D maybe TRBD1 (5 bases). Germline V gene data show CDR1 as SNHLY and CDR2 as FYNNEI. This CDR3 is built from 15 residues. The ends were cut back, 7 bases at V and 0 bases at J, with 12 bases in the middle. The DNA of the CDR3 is TGTGCCAGCATCATCGGACACGCAACTAATGAAAAACTGTTTTTT. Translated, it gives CASIIGHATNEKLFF.

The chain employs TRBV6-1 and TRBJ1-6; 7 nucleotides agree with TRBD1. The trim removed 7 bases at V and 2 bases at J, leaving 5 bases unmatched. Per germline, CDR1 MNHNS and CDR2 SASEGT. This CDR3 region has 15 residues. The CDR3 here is CASISGGTYNSPLHF. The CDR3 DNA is TGTGCCAGCATATCAGGGGGGACCTATAATTCACCCCTCCACTTT.

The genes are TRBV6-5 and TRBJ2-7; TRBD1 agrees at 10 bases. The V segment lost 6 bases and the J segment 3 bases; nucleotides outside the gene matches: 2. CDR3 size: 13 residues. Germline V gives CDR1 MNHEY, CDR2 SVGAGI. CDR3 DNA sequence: TGTGCCAGCAGCCGGGACAGGGGCTACGAGCAGTACTTC. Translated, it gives CASSRDRGYEQYF.

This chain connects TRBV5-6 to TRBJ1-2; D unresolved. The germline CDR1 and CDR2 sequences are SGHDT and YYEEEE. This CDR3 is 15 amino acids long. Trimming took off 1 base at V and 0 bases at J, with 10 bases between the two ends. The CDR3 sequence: CASSLWSASNYGYTF. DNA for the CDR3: TGTGCCAGCAGCTTGTGGTCAGCGTCTAACTATGGCTACACCTTC. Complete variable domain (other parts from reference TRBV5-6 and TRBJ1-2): DAGVTQSPTHLIKTRGQQVTLRCSPKSGHDTVSWYQQALGQGPQFIFQYYEEEERQRGNFPDRFSGHQFPNYSSELNVNALLLGDSALYLCASSLWSASNYGYTFGSGTRLTVV.

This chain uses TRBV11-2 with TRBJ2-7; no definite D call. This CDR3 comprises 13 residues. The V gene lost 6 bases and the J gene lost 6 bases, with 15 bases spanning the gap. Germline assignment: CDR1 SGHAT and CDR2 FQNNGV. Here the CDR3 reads CASSDLPGSEQYF. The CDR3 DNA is TGTGCCAGCAGTGATCTCCCTGGCAGCGAGCAGTACTTC.

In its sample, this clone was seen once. The CDR3 region is CASSLEGRDNEKLFF. CDR3 DNA: TGTGCCAGCAGCTTAGAGGGCAGAGATAATGAAAAACTGTTTTTT. The chain joins TRBV11-2 to TRBJ1-4; D not certain. Trimming shortened V by 0 bases and J by 4 bases, and 9 bases separated the two germline ends. Germline assignment: CDR1 SGHAT and CDR2 FQNNGV. The length of the CDR3 is 15 residues. Drawing the rest from reference TRBV11-2 and TRBJ1-4, the complete variable domain is EAGVAQSPRYKIIEKRQSVAFWCNPISGHATLYWYQQILGQGPKLLIQFQNNGVVDDSQLPKDRFSAERLKGVDSTLKIQPAKLEDSAVYLCASSLEGRDNEKLFFGSGTQLSVL.